Listed below are T cell receptor beta chains from one sample, sequenced in a study of metastatic and nonmetastatic thyroid tumors. Using MiXCR, TCRdb reanalyzed the PCR reads. Of about 5,000 clones detected, roughly 20% appear once; the ten largest clones hold 20% to 25%. The sample taken for sequencing was adjacent normal tissue. These receptors all stem from a male donor with papillary thyroid cancer or a benign thyroid nodule (not recorded which). Some clones in this sample may be carry-over from other donors' samples. Both conserved end residues are part of each CDR3. The D gene is left open where the match is weak. A clone size is listed for some rows: how often the clone was seen (once, few, many), or a class if it is expanded.

abundance: medium-sized
v_gene: TRBV5-6
j_gene: TRBJ2-5
d_gene: -
CDR3aa: CASSLVDNQETQYF
CDR3nt: TGTGCCAGCAGCTTGGTAGATAACCAAGAGACCCAGTACTTC

abundance: -
v_gene: TRBV4-1
j_gene: TRBJ2-2
d_gene: -
CDR3aa: CASSRGSGELFF
CDR3nt: TGCGCCAGCAGCCGAGGATCCGGGGAGCTGTTTTTT

abundance: medium-sized
v_gene: TRBV5-1
j_gene: TRBJ2-3
d_gene: -
CDR3aa: CASSPGRGLADTQYF
CDR3nt: TGCGCCAGCAGCCCCGGGCGGGGGCTGGCAGATACGCAGTATTTT

abundance: many
v_gene: TRBV29-1
j_gene: TRBJ2-1
d_gene: -
CDR3aa: CSVEGTVYNEQFF
CDR3nt: TGCAGCGTTGAGGGCACGGTCTACAATGAGCAGTTCTTC

abundance: medium-sized
v_gene: TRBV12-3/TRBV12-4
j_gene: TRBJ2-1
d_gene: -
CDR3aa: CASSLSRKNEQFF
CDR3nt: TGTGCCAGCAGCCTATCCCGAAAGAATGAGCAGTTCTTC

abundance: medium-sized
v_gene: TRBV20-1
j_gene: TRBJ2-5
d_gene: TRBD1
CDR3aa: CSAVDRRKETQYF
CDR3nt: TGCAGTGCTGTGGACAGGCGAAAAGAGACCCAGTACTTC

abundance: few
v_gene: TRBV28
j_gene: TRBJ2-7
d_gene: -
CDR3aa: CASSPAAVGNEQYF
CDR3nt: TGTGCCAGCAGCCCTGCAGCCGTGGGGAACGAGCAGTACTTC

abundance: few
v_gene: TRBV6-2/TRBV6-3
j_gene: TRBJ2-1
d_gene: TRBD2
CDR3aa: CASRGTSGIYNEQFF
CDR3nt: TGTGCCAGCAGGGGGACTAGCGGGATCTACAATGAGCAGTTCTTC

abundance: -
v_gene: TRBV6-6
j_gene: TRBJ1-6
d_gene: -
CDR3aa: CASSYQGRSNSPLHF
CDR3nt: TGTGCCAGCAGTTACCAGGGACGTTCGAATTCACCCCTCCACTTT

abundance: medium-sized
v_gene: TRBV6-6
j_gene: TRBJ1-1
d_gene: -
CDR3aa: CASSYSSEGNTEAFF
CDR3nt: TGTGCCAGCAGTTACTCGAGTGAGGGGAACACTGAAGCTTTCTTT

abundance: medium-sized
v_gene: TRBV6-6
j_gene: TRBJ1-5
d_gene: -
CDR3aa: CASSYSTVGQPQHF
CDR3nt: TGTGCCAGCAGTTACTCGACCGTAGGCCAGCCCCAGCATTTT

abundance: few
v_gene: TRBV6-1
j_gene: TRBJ2-3
d_gene: TRBD2
CDR3aa: CASSLSGESTDTQYF
CDR3nt: TGTGCCAGCAGTCTTAGCGGGGAAAGCACAGATACGCAGTATTTT

abundance: -
v_gene: TRBV6-1
j_gene: TRBJ2-7
d_gene: -
CDR3aa: CASSEAWAGSTEQYF
CDR3nt: TGTGCCAGCAGTGAAGCTTGGGCAGGGTCGACCGAGCAGTACTTC

abundance: -
v_gene: TRBV5-1
j_gene: TRBJ2-3
d_gene: TRBD1
CDR3aa: CASSTGQGRGSTDTQYF
CDR3nt: TGCGCCAGCAGCACGGGACAGGGTCGCGGGAGCACAGATACGCAGTATTTT

abundance: few
v_gene: TRBV27
j_gene: TRBJ2-3
d_gene: TRBD1
CDR3aa: CASRDRADTQYF
CDR3nt: TGTGCCAGCAGGGACAGGGCAGATACGCAGTATTTT

abundance: -
v_gene: TRBV19
j_gene: TRBJ2-4
d_gene: TRBD1
CDR3aa: CASSISGTGEKNIQYF
CDR3nt: TGTGCCAGTAGTATCTCCGGGACAGGGGAGAAAAACATTCAGTACTTC

abundance: -
v_gene: TRBV19
j_gene: TRBJ1-3
d_gene: TRBD1
CDR3aa: CASRQQGAQSLGNTIYF
CDR3nt: TGTGCCAGTCGGCAACAGGGGGCTCAGAGTCTTGGAAACACCATATATTTT

abundance: -
v_gene: TRBV6-5
j_gene: TRBJ1-6
d_gene: TRBD1
CDR3aa: CASSYRGRDSPLHF
CDR3nt: TGTGCCAGCAGTTACAGGGGGCGGGATTCACCCCTCCACTTT

abundance: -
v_gene: TRBV6-1
j_gene: TRBJ2-3
d_gene: -
CDR3aa: CASSEYGGPSTDTQYF
CDR3nt: TGTGCCAGCAGTGAATATGGGGGGCCTAGCACAGATACGCAGTATTTT

abundance: -
v_gene: TRBV3-1
j_gene: TRBJ1-6
d_gene: TRBD1
CDR3aa: CASKGQGYNSPLHF
CDR3nt: TGTGCCAGCAAGGGACAGGGGTATAATTCACCCCTCCACTTT

abundance: -
v_gene: TRBV2
j_gene: TRBJ1-1
d_gene: -
CDR3aa: CASIKPSSWDTEAFF
CDR3nt: TGTGCCAGCATAAAACCATCTAGTTGGGACACTGAAGCTTTCTTT

abundance: once
v_gene: TRBV11-2
j_gene: TRBJ2-3
d_gene: TRBD1
CDR3aa: CASSPTKDRGRADTQYF
CDR3nt: TGTGCCAGCAGCCCAACGAAGGACAGGGGGCGGGCAGATACGCAGTATTTT

abundance: -
v_gene: TRBV28
j_gene: TRBJ2-7
d_gene: TRBD2
CDR3aa: CASSSGTSGSSYEQYF
CDR3nt: TGTGCCAGCAGTTCGGGTACTAGCGGGAGCTCCTACGAGCAGTACTTC

abundance: few
v_gene: TRBV19
j_gene: TRBJ2-1
d_gene: TRBD2
CDR3aa: CASTWTSNDEQFF
CDR3nt: TGTGCCAGTACCTGGACTAGCAACGATGAGCAGTTCTTC

abundance: -
v_gene: TRBV6-1
j_gene: TRBJ1-6
d_gene: -
CDR3aa: CASRKGRQSSYNSPLHF
CDR3nt: TGTGCCAGCAGAAAAGGTCGGCAGAGCTCCTATAATTCACCCCTCCACTTT

abundance: medium-sized
v_gene: TRBV6-6
j_gene: TRBJ1-1
d_gene: -
CDR3aa: CASSYSMGQRHEAFF
CDR3nt: TGTGCCAGCAGTTACTCGATGGGGCAGCGGCATGAAGCTTTCTTT

abundance: -
v_gene: TRBV20-1
j_gene: TRBJ2-1
d_gene: -
CDR3aa: CSAAPLSNRDFNEQFF
CDR3nt: TGCAGTGCTGCCCCGCTCTCGAACAGGGACTTCAATGAGCAGTTCTTC

abundance: -
v_gene: TRBV2
j_gene: TRBJ1-5
d_gene: TRBD1
CDR3aa: CASSVYRGLNQPQHF
CDR3nt: TGTGCCAGCAGTGTTTACAGGGGGCTTAATCAGCCCCAGCATTTT

abundance: -
v_gene: TRBV6-4
j_gene: TRBJ1-2
d_gene: -
CDR3aa: CASSGRDRPTNYGYTF
CDR3nt: TGTGCCAGCAGTGGTAGAGACAGGCCAACTAACTATGGCTACACCTTC